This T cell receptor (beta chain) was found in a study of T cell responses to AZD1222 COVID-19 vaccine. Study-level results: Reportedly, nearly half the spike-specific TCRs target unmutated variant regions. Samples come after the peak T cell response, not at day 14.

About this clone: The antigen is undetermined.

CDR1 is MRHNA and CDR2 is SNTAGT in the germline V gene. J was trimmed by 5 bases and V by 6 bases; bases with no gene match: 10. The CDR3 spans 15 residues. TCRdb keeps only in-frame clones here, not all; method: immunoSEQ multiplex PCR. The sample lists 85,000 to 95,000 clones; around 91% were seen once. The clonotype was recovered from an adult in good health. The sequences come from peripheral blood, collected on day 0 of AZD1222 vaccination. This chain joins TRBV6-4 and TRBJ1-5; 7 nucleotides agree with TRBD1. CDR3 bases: TGTGCCAGCAGGGAGGTAGGGGGCGCGGATCAGCCCCAGCATTTT. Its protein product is CASREVGGADQPQHF.